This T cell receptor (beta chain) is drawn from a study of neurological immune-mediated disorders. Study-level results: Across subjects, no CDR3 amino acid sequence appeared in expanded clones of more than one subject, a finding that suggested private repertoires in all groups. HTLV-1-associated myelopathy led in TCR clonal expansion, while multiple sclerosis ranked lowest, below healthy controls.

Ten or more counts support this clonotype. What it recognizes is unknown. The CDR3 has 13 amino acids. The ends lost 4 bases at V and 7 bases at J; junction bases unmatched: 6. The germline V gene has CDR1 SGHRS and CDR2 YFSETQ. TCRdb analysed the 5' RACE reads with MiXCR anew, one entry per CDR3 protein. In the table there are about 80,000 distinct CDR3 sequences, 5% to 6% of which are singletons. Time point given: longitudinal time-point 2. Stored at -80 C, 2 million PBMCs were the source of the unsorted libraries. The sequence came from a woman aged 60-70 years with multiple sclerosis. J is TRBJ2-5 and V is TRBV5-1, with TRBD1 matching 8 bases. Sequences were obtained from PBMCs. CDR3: CASSPDRALTQYF. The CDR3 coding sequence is TGCGCCAGCAGCCCGGACAGGGCGTTGACCCAGTACTTC.